Sequencing of this T cell receptor (beta chain) was carried out in a study of T-cell memory formation after mild COVID-19. TCRdb re-derived calls from the 5' RACE reads in MiXCR, one entry per CDR3 protein. The data hold about 260,000 distinct CDR3 sequences, with around 16% observed a single time. The CDR3 loop spans 14 amino acids. With 8 bases clipped from V and 2 bases from J, the junction kept 0 bases outside the gene matches. Sequencing input: PBMCs or a T cell subset sorted from them (not recorded which). The chain joins TRBV12-3 or TRBV12-4 to TRBJ2-5; 15 bases are a match to TRBD2. This sequence originates from a man younger than 35 who had mild COVID-19 (a few samples of this study predate the infection). Cell type and time point are not known. For the CDR3, the DNA is TGTGCCAGCGGGACTAGCGGGGGGCAAGAGACCCAGTACTTC. This translates into CASGTSGGQETQYF.